Shown below are 16 T cell receptor beta chains from a single sample sequenced in a study of blood T cell repertoires in COVID-19. Data came from immunoSEQ multiplex PCR; TCRdb stores just in-frame clones and leaves some out. The sample shows 250,000 or so clones, roughly four fifths of them seen only once. The sequenced sample consisted of peripheral blood. The receptors derive from a woman between 65 and 79 years old with acute or convalescent COVID-19.

The genes are TRBV7-2 and TRBJ1-3; 8 bases are a match to TRBD1. The J segment lost 0 bases and the V segment lost 5 bases, leaving 6 bases of the junction unmatched. The CDR3 extends over 16 amino acids. The germline V gene encodes CDR1 SGHTA and CDR2 FQGNSA. The CDR3, as DNA: TGTGCCAGCAGCCCTTGGACAGGGAGCTCTGGAAACACCATATATTTT. Amino acid sequence: CASSPWTGSSGNTIYF.

In this sample, this clone turned up a few times. V is TRBV4-3 and J is TRBJ1-1; D perhaps matches TRBD1 (5 bases). V lost 4 bases to trimming and J lost 7 bases, with 16 bases between them. CDR3 length equals 14 residues. CDR1 is LGHNA, CDR2 YSLEER, per germline. CDR3 region: CASSPGAFSGEAFF. The CDR3 DNA reads as TGCGCCAGCAGCCCCGGGGCCTTTAGCGGTGAAGCTTTCTTT.

On this clone: Within the sample, other DNA sequences also encode this same CDR3. The chain recombines TRBV6-1 with TRBJ1-6, with 7 bases aligning to TRBD1. J lost 4 bases, V lost 1 base, and 4 bases had no gene match. The germline CDR1 and CDR2 sequences are MNHNS and SASEGT. The CDR3 is 16 amino acids. CDR3 residues: CASSEEDRSYNSPLHF. CDR3 coding DNA: TGTGCCAGCAGTGAAGAGGACAGGTCTTATAATTCACCCCTCCACTTT.

This chain joins TRBV15 and TRBJ2-3; 13 bases line up with TRBD2. After removal of 1 base from V and 7 bases from J, the junction contained 5 bases not matched to a gene. The germline gives CDR1 LNHNV, CDR2 YYDKDF (reference sequence). This CDR3 is 16 amino acids long. CDR3 bases: TGTGCCACCAGCAGAGTCGGACTAGCGGGGGAAAATACGCAGTATTTT. This gives the protein CATSRVGLAGENTQYF.

The chain combines TRBV9 with TRBJ2-3; D is ambiguous. The germline V gene has CDR1 SGDLS and CDR2 YYNGEE. This CDR3 is 14 amino acids long. V was pared by 2 bases and J by 2 bases, with 9 bases between. Here the CDR3 DNA reads TGTGCCAGCAGCGTGAGCACCACCACAGATACGCAGTATTTT. Residues: CASSVSTTTDTQYF.

This clone was seen a few times. The chain has TRBV19 and TRBJ2-3; 8 bases line up with TRBD2. Trimming removed 6 bases from V and 3 bases from J; junction bases left unmatched: 11. From germline, CDR1 is LNHDA and CDR2 SQIVND (reference sequence). The CDR3 is 16 amino acids. The CDR3 DNA sequence: TGTGCCAGTAGGGACGGGGCGGGGGGACTAACAGATACGCAGTATTTT. This sequence encodes CASRDGAGGLTDTQYF.

The V call is TRBV5-1, the J call TRBJ1-1; perhaps TRBD1 as D (6 bases). Germline V CDR1 and CDR2: SGHRS, YFSETQ. The CDR3 is made up of 17 amino acids. V gave up 4 bases and J gave up 1 base, with 20 bases separating them. CDR3 residues: CASSPDRSRRTNTEAFF. In DNA form, the CDR3 reads TGCGCCAGCAGCCCAGACAGGAGTCGTCGGACGAACACTGAAGCTTTCTTT.

The chain has TRBV6-6 and TRBJ1-1, with D possibly matching TRBD1 (6 bases). This CDR3 is 15 amino acids long. Germline CDR1 is MNHNY and CDR2 is SVGAGI (reference sequence). Trimming took 4 bases from V and 3 from J, leaving 15 bases between them. Here the CDR3 reads CASSFQGIGYTEAFF. CDR3 sequence (DNA): TGTGCCAGCAGTTTCCAGGGGATTGGGTACACTGAAGCTTTCTTT.

V usage is TRBV20-1 and J usage is TRBJ1-2, with no clear D. Deletions cut 3 bases from V and 8 bases from J, with 13 bases between. The germline V gene encodes CDR1 DFQATT and CDR2 SNEGSKA (reference sequence). CDR3 size: 12 residues. The CDR3 DNA follows: TGCAGTGCTAGTCTCCGCGTTCAAGGCTACACCTTC. It yields the protein CSASLRVQGYTF.

This clone occurred once. This chain joins TRBV28 and TRBJ1-6, with a tentative D call TRBD1 (6 bases). Trimming took off 4 bases at V and 9 bases at J, with 16 bases between the two ends. This CDR3 has 15 residues. Looked up from germline, CDR1 is MDHEN and CDR2 is SYDVKM. The CDR3 reads CASSSPGTPGSPLHF. The CDR3 DNA reads as TGTGCCAGCAGTTCGCCCGGGACACCGGGTTCACCCCTCCACTTT.

CDR3 DNA: TGTGCCAGCAAAACAGGGGGCGCTAGTGTGGATGGCTACACCTTC. This translates into CASKTGGASVDGYTF. The chain recombines TRBV2 with TRBJ1-2, with TRBD1 matching over 9 bases. The trim removed 7 bases at V and 6 bases at J, leaving 12 bases unmatched. The V gene's germline CDR1 is SNHLY and CDR2 FYNNEI. The CDR3 loop spans 15 amino acids.

The chain recombines TRBV5-8 with TRBJ1-2; D uncertain. The V gene lost 0 bases and the J gene lost 7 bases, with 7 bases spanning the gap. Germline V CDR1 and CDR2: SGHTS, YDEGEE. This CDR3 spans 12 amino acids. The chain's CDR3 is CASSLVGSGYTF. The DNA for the CDR3 is TGTGCCAGCAGCTTGGTAGGGAGTGGCTACACCTTC. Full variable domain (missing parts from reference TRBV5-8 and TRBJ1-2): EAGVTQSPTHLIKTRGQQATLRCSPISGHTSVYWYQQALGLGLQFLLWYDEGEERNRGNFPPRFSGRQFPNYSSELNVNALELEDSALYLCASSLVGSGYTFGSGTRLTVV.

This chain joins TRBV5-4 and TRBJ2-7, with unresolved D. The CDR3 spans 15 residues. The germline V and J ends were trimmed by 1 base and 3 bases, with 14 bases remaining between them. Per the germline V gene, CDR1 is SGHNT and CDR2 is YYREEE (reference sequence). The CDR3 protein is CASSLPGSKLYEQYF. The DNA for the CDR3 is TGTGCCAGCAGCTTGCCCGGGTCTAAACTCTACGAGCAGTACTTC.

This clone was counted once. The J gene is TRBJ2-5, the V gene TRBV6-2 or TRBV6-3, with D unclear. The germline V gene has CDR1 MNHEY and CDR2 SVGEGT. V was cut by 4 bases and J by 7 bases, with 13 bases left in between. The CDR3 sequence is 13 residues long. The CDR3: CASSLAPSGTQYF. The DNA for the CDR3 is TGTGCCAGCAGTTTGGCCCCGTCGGGGACCCAGTACTTC.

The chain couples TRBV6-5 to TRBJ1-4, with 9 bases that match TRBD1. The germline gives CDR1 MNHEY, CDR2 SVGAGI. This CDR3 has 15 amino acids. J gave up 3 bases and V 6 bases, and 5 bases lay outside the gene matches. CDR3 DNA sequence: TGTGCCAGCAGAAGAGGGACAGGGTCTAATGAAAAACTGTTTTTT. This gives the protein CASRRGTGSNEKLFF.

The chain links TRBV12-2 to TRBJ1-1; the table gives TRBD1 as D, unverified against the DNA. TRBV12-2 is a documented pseudogene. The CDR3 is 14 amino acids. The CDR3, as DNA: TGTGCAAGTCGCTTAGCTGGGCGGAACACTGAAGCTTTCTTT. Translation: CASRLAGRNTEAFF.